The TCR beta chain under discussion was sequenced for a study of blood T cell repertoires in COVID-19. Study context: Acute-phase and convalescent COVID-19 samples originated in the United States, Italy and Spain. PBMCs, B-cell-depleted T cells, or T cells were the source of the cDNA or gDNA that made up the material.

How the authors handled the data: Reference gene primer amplification in the assay estimated nucleated cell counts. The data were produced by immunoSEQ multiplex PCR, yet TCRdb's version contains in-frame clones alone and is incomplete. The V and J calls and clone size were taken over from that table, and D and trimming were inferred from the DNA. The sample holds 130,000 or so clones, less than 90% seen once. The sample consisted of peripheral blood. This sequence was found in a man between 60 and 75 years old with acute or convalescent COVID-19.

The CDR3, as DNA: TGTGCCAGCGGAACGGAGGATGGCTACACCTTC. Protein: CASGTEDGYTF. The chain couples TRBV5-4 to TRBJ1-2; D gene unclear. The germline CDR1 and CDR2 sequences are SGHNT and YYREEE (reference sequence). The CDR3 covers 11 residues. V was shortened by 7 bases and J by 6 bases, with 10 bases between the two germline ends.